This T cell receptor beta chain was documented in a study of T cell responses to AZD1222 COVID-19 vaccine. Notes on the study in general: It was only after the peak T cell response that any repertoires were sampled. Just six AZD1222 recipients tested seropositive at baseline.

Method: immunoSEQ multiplex PCR; TCRdb's copy keeps in-frame clones and lacks some. The repertoire holds some 120,000 clones, with roughly 91% as singletons. Comment on this clone: Antigen: not known.

The CDR3 has 15 amino acids. Trimming left V 3 bases short and J 2 bases short, with 14 bases between. The germline gives CDR1 MGHDK, CDR2 SYGVNS. The genes are TRBV25-1 and TRBJ2-7; D gene ambiguous. Material: peripheral blood, obtained on day 0 of MenACWY control vaccination. The receptor was derived from an adult in good health. The CDR3: CASSDLTAAPYEQYF. The DNA for the CDR3 is TGTGCCAGCAGTGACTTAACGGCAGCCCCCTACGAGCAGTACTTC.